What follows are 11 T cell receptor beta chains derived from one specimen sequenced in a study of cytomegalovirus exposure and HLA in healthy donors. The PCR was carried out with 60 Vbeta primers and 13 Jbeta primers. Profiled with immunoSEQ multiplex PCR; TCRdb holds only in-frame clones, not every one. This sample carries about 130,000 clones, just under 75% of them seen once, and the ten largest clones take around 4.8%. The specimen was PBMCs. These receptors came from a man between 60 and 75 years old in good health and CMV-seropositive.

The chain has TRBV29-1 and TRBJ1-1; the D is unclear. Deletions cut 1 base from V and 9 bases from J, with 15 bases between. CDR3 length: 13 amino acids. The germline gives CDR1 SQVTM, CDR2 ANQGSEA. Written as DNA, the CDR3 is TGCAGCGTTGAAGGCCGATCCTATTCTAAAGCTTTCTTT. Protein sequence: CSVEGRSYSKAFF.

The V gene is TRBV7-9, the J gene TRBJ2-7, with unresolved D. V was cut by 3 bases and J by 5 bases, with 8 bases left in between. The CDR3 contains 12 residues. The germline V gene encodes CDR1 SEHNR and CDR2 FQNEAQ (reference sequence). Here the CDR3 DNA reads TGTGCCAGCAGCTTCGGTACGGACGAGCAGTACTTC. It specifies CASSFGTDEQYF.

The chain uses TRBV4-2 and TRBJ2-5, with 11 bases matching TRBD2. This CDR3 is built from 16 residues. Losses at the gene ends were 1 base for V and 5 bases for J; bases not matched to a gene: 6. Germline V gene sequence: CDR1 LGHNA, CDR2 YNFKEQ. The CDR3 region is CASSQGYSGGGETQYF. The CDR3 nucleotides read TGTGCCAGCAGCCAAGGCTATAGCGGGGGGGGCGAGACCCAGTACTTC.

The chain employs TRBV18 and TRBJ2-2, with unresolved D. The CDR3 contains 14 residues. Germline V gene data show CDR1 as KGHSH and CDR2 as LQKENI. Trimming removed 2 bases from V and 0 bases from J, with 4 bases in between. CDR3 DNA sequence: TGTGCCAGCTCACCAAGCGCGAACACCGGGGAGCTGTTTTTT. Translating it yields CASSPSANTGELFF.

The chain is built from TRBV7-3 and TRBJ2-2, with a tentative D call TRBD2 (6 bases). The CDR3 totals 14 residues. V lost 5 bases and J lost 7, with 14 bases in between. Germline CDR1 SGHTA, CDR2 FQGTGA. Here the CDR3 DNA reads TGTGCCAGCAGCCGAGGAGGGGCGGGCGGGGAGCTGTTTTTT. Translating it yields CASSRGGAGGELFF.

This chain connects TRBV2 to TRBJ1-5, with D unclear. Germline CDR1 reads SNHLY; CDR2 reads FYNNEI. The CDR3 consists of 13 residues. Trimming took off 2 bases at V and 7 bases at J, with 9 bases between the two ends. The CDR3 coding sequence is TGTGCCAGCAGTGAAACTAGGCGGCAGCCCCAGCATTTT. It yields the protein CASSETRRQPQHF.

The table lists this clone with a few counts. The chain links TRBV5-6 to TRBJ2-3, with 7 bases lining up with TRBD2. CDR3 length equals 14 residues. V gave up 3 bases and J gave up 1 base; unmatched junction bases: 2. Germline loops: CDR1 SGHDT, CDR2 YYEEEE. CDR3 region: CASSWDYRTDTQYF. Here the CDR3 DNA reads TGTGCCAGCAGCTGGGACTACCGCACAGATACGCAGTATTTT.

This clone was picked up a small number of times. The chain uses TRBV28 and TRBJ2-7; no definite D call. Germline CDR1 and CDR2: MDHEN and SYDVKM. Trimming cost V 2 bases and J 0 bases, with 11 bases left between them. The CDR3 covers 15 residues. For the CDR3, the DNA is TGTGCCAGCAGTTTAGAATCGAGGTTCTCCTACGAGCAGTACTTC. Protein product: CASSLESRFSYEQYF.

The chain joins TRBV28 to TRBJ1-4, with D tentatively TRBD1 (6 bases). V was trimmed by 7 bases and J by 8 bases, leaving 11 bases between them. Germline CDR1 MDHEN, CDR2 SYDVKM. The CDR3 is 12 amino acids. CDR3 residues: CASIGQGEKLFF. The CDR3 DNA reads as TGTGCCAGCATCGGTCAGGGGGAAAAACTGTTTTTT.

The chain carries TRBV2 and TRBJ1-2; no reliable D call. CDR1 is SNHLY and CDR2 is FYNNEI in the germline V gene. V was pared by 7 bases and J by 8 bases, with 14 bases between. The CDR3 extends over 12 amino acids. CDR3 residues: CASMWQAGGYTF. The CDR3 DNA reads TGTGCCAGCATGTGGCAGGCAGGAGGCTACACCTTC.

The chain joins TRBV25-1 to TRBJ1-2; 7 positions agree with TRBD1. The germline gives CDR1 MGHDK, CDR2 SYGVNS. This CDR3 comprises 15 residues. V dropped 3 bases and J dropped 6; count of bases not matched to a gene: 10. CDR3: CASSDAKTGVNGYTF. The DNA for the CDR3 is TGTGCCAGCAGTGACGCCAAAACAGGGGTTAATGGCTACACCTTC.